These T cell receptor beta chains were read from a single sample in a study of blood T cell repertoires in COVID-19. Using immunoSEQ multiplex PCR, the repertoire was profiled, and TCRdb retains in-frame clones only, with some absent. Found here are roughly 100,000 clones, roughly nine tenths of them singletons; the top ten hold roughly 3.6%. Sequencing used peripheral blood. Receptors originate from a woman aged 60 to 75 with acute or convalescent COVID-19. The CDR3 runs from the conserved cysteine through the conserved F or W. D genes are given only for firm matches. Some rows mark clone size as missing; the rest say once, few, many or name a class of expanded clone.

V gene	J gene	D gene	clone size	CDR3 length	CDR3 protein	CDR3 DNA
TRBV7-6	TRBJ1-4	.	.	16	CASSPRFGLINEKLFF	TGTGCCAGCAGCCCGAGGTTCGGACTGATCAATGAAAAACTGTTTTTT
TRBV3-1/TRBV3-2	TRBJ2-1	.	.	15	CASSQDPLVANEQFF	TGTGCCAGCAGCCAAGACCCCCTGGTAGCGAATGAGCAGTTCTTC
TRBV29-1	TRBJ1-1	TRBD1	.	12	CSARDSLTEAFF	TGCAGCGCCCGGGACAGTTTAACTGAAGCTTTCTTT
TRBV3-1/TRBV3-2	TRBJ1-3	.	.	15	CASSQRFASGNTIYF	TGTGCCAGCAGCCAACGATTCGCGTCTGGAAACACCATATATTTT
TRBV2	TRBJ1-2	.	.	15	CASTGGGIREYGYTF	TGTGCCAGCACCGGAGGAGGGATTAGGGAATATGGCTACACCTTC
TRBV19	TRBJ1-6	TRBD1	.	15	CASRSRDRDNSPLHF	TGTGCCAGTAGATCCCGAGACAGGGATAATTCACCCCTCCACTTT
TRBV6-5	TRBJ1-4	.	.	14	CASSYRGGDEKLFF	TGTGCCAGCAGTTACCGGGGCGGGGATGAAAAACTGTTTTTT
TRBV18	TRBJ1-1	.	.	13	CASSPSRSTEAFF	TGTGCCAGCTCACCATCACGGTCAACTGAAGCTTTCTTT
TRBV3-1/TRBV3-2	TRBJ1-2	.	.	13	CASSQGGGTGYTF	TGTGCCAGCAGCCAAGGGGGGGGGACTGGCTACACCTTC
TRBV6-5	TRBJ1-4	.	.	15	CASRTSGIANEKLFF	TGTGCCAGCAGAACGTCAGGCATCGCTAATGAAAAACTGTTTTTT
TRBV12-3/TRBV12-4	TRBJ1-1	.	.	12	CASGDMNTEAFF	TGTGCCAGCGGAGATATGAACACTGAAGCTTTCTTT
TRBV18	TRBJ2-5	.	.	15	CASSPVQRFGKTQYF	TGTGCCAGCTCACCCGTTCAGCGTTTCGGAAAGACCCAGTACTTC
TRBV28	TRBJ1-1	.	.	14	CASSSHPGGTEAFF	TGTGCCAGCAGTTCCCATCCGGGAGGCACTGAAGCTTTCTTT
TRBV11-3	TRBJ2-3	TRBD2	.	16	CASSLTDAGGSDTQYF	TGTGCCAGCAGCTTAACGGATGCGGGAGGATCAGATACGCAGTATTTT
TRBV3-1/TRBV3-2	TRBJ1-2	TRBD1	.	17	CASSQEGPTGGVGGYTF	TGTGCCAGCAGCCAAGAGGGGCCTACAGGGGGCGTAGGGGGCTACACCTTC
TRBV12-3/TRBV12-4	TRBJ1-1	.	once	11	CASSSGTQAFF	TGTGCCAGCAGTTCCGGGACACAAGCTTTCTTT
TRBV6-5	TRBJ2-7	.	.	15	CASSQQGDFAYEQYF	TGTGCCAGCAGTCAACAGGGAGATTTCGCCTACGAGCAGTACTTC
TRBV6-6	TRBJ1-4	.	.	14	CASSYPQGNEKLFF	TGTGCCAGCAGTTACCCCCAGGGAAACGAAAAACTGTTTTTT
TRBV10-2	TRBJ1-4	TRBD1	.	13	CASRDRDYEKLFF	TGCGCCAGCCGGGACAGGGATTATGAAAAACTGTTTTTT
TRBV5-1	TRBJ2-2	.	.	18	CASTSWAQGPTNTGELFF	TGCGCCAGCACATCTTGGGCACAGGGCCCAACGAACACCGGGGAGCTGTTTTTT
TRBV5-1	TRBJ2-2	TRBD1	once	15	CASSPRTGGGGELFF	TGCGCCAGCAGCCCACGGACAGGGGGAGGCGGGGAGCTGTTTTTT